This TCR beta chain comes out of a study of cytomegalovirus exposure and HLA in healthy donors. For the study at large: Of 398 genotyped donors, 81% clustered with self-reported Caucasian donors.

Whole-study findings and limits: Under in vitro conditions, three CMV-associated chains were confirmed as specific for CMV antigens. Several of the most significant clusters appeared, in a later analysis, to be linked to common viral pathogens. Later, an analysis showed that TCR beta chains associated with HLA were more clonally expanded than others that were equally common.

Germline CDR1 is SGHVS and CDR2 is FQNEAQ. The V and J ends lost 3 bases and 6 bases, in that order; junction bases with no gene match: 14. The CDR3 is made up of 19 amino acids. As to this clone: What it binds is not known.

13 Jbeta primers and 60 Vbeta primers were used for the PCR. Assay: immunoSEQ multiplex PCR; the TCRdb copy retains only in-frame clones and omits some. The repertoire table contains 150,000 to 200,000 clones. The chain couples TRBV7-8 to TRBJ1-4; 12 positions agree with TRBD1. The receptor was isolated from a boy between 10 and 17 years old in good health and CMV-seronegative. The sample consisted of PBMCs. The CDR3 is CASSFTGTGGAGGDEKLFF. As DNA, the CDR3 is TGTGCCAGCAGCTTCACCGGGACAGGGGGCGCCGGGGGTGATGAAAAACTGTTTTTT.